This paragraph covers one T cell receptor beta chain sequence. The antigen is undetermined. TCR beta libraries carry UMIs added by 5'RACE template switching. TCRdb re-analyzed the 5' RACE reads; it lists each CDR3 protein once, without DNA. Its table lists 150,000 to 200,000 distinct CDR3 sequences. Per germline, CDR1 MGHRA and CDR2 YSYEKL. The CDR3 has 20 amino acids. This sample stems from a study of T cells expressing NK-cell markers. Study background: Obtained from sorted CD3+CD56+NKG2C+, CD3+CD56+NKG2C- and CD3+CD56-NKG2C+ T cells were the TCR beta repertoires. Seven donors tested HCMV-seropositive and one tested seronegative among the eight sequenced.

General study findings and limits: Where several donors were concerned, these clonotypes also led the CD3+CD56-NKG2C+ fraction.

Sequencing was carried out using blood T cells: a sorted CD56 or NKG2C T cell subset, CD4+ or CD8+ T cells, or bulk PBMC T cells (not recorded which). This chain uses TRBV4-1 with TRBJ1-6; with no DNA, the TCRdb D assignment of TRBD1 cannot be verified. This sequence originates from a man aged 18-75 years in good health. The CDR3 is CASSPLDLSVSGTYNSPLHF.